Listed below are T cell receptor beta chains from one sample, sequenced in a study of vaccination effects on CD4 cells after COVID-19. TCRdb's copy holds only in-frame clones and misses some; the assay was immunoSEQ multiplex PCR. The table lists approximately 70,000 clones, about four fifths of them singletons. Their antigens remain unidentified. The sequences come from CD4+ T cells from PBMCs cultured with HCoV-NL63 spike peptides, collected before COVID-19 vaccination. The receptors were sampled from a human donor who received a COVID-19 vaccine. Each CDR3 is given with its conserved first and last residue. A D gene is named only where the DNA matches it firmly. Clone size is not always given. Where it is, it says once, few, many or a class for expanded clones.

abundance: once
j_gene: TRBJ1-2
v_gene: TRBV7-3
d_gene: -
CDR3aa: CASSLAGDYGYTF
CDR3nt: TGTGCCAGCAGCTTAGCAGGGGACTATGGCTACACCTTC

abundance: -
j_gene: TRBJ1-4
v_gene: TRBV3-1/TRBV3-2
d_gene: -
CDR3aa: CASSPFWGPNEKLFF
CDR3nt: TGTGCCAGCAGCCCTTTTTGGGGCCCTAATGAAAAACTGTTTTTT

abundance: -
j_gene: TRBJ1-4
v_gene: TRBV2
d_gene: TRBD1
CDR3aa: CASSERDRAEKLFF
CDR3nt: TGTGCCAGCAGTGAAAGGGACAGGGCTGAAAAACTGTTTTTT

abundance: -
j_gene: TRBJ1-4
v_gene: TRBV7-8
d_gene: TRBD1
CDR3aa: CASSRPGTGGEKLFF
CDR3nt: TGTGCCAGCAGCCGCCCCGGGACAGGGGGTGAAAAACTGTTTTTT

abundance: -
j_gene: TRBJ2-1
v_gene: TRBV9
d_gene: TRBD1
CDR3aa: CASSQAQGIPYNEQFF
CDR3nt: TGTGCCAGCAGTCAGGCACAGGGGATCCCTTACAATGAGCAGTTCTTC

abundance: -
j_gene: TRBJ2-3
v_gene: TRBV10-2
d_gene: -
CDR3aa: CASSVGDTQYF
CDR3nt: TGCGCCAGCAGCGTGGGGGATACGCAGTATTTT

abundance: -
j_gene: TRBJ2-3
v_gene: TRBV9
d_gene: -
CDR3aa: CASSVEVGSTDTQYF
CDR3nt: TGTGCCAGCAGCGTAGAAGTGGGGAGCACAGATACGCAGTATTTT

abundance: -
j_gene: TRBJ2-3
v_gene: TRBV4-3
d_gene: -
CDR3aa: CASSQERWGWTDTQYF
CDR3nt: TGCGCCAGCAGCCAAGAACGATGGGGGTGGACAGATACGCAGTATTTT

abundance: -
j_gene: TRBJ2-1
v_gene: TRBV6-4
d_gene: -
CDR3aa: CASSPVALSYNEQFF
CDR3nt: TGTGCCAGCAGTCCGGTGGCACTCTCCTACAATGAGCAGTTCTTC

abundance: -
j_gene: TRBJ1-1
v_gene: TRBV18
d_gene: -
CDR3aa: CASSPYAENTEAFF
CDR3nt: TGTGCCAGCTCACCTTATGCCGAGAACACTGAAGCTTTCTTT

abundance: -
j_gene: TRBJ1-5
v_gene: TRBV4-1
d_gene: TRBD1
CDR3aa: CASSQDPGQYQPQHF
CDR3nt: TGCGCCAGCAGCCAAGACCCGGGACAGTATCAGCCCCAGCATTTT

abundance: few
j_gene: TRBJ1-1
v_gene: TRBV7-2
d_gene: -
CDR3aa: CASREQGYTEAFF
CDR3nt: TGTGCCAGCAGGGAACAGGGATACACTGAAGCTTTCTTT

abundance: -
j_gene: TRBJ2-1
v_gene: TRBV7-2
d_gene: TRBD2
CDR3aa: CASSTRTSGVYEQFF
CDR3nt: TGTGCCAGCAGCACCCGGACTAGCGGGGTATATGAGCAGTTCTTC

abundance: -
j_gene: TRBJ1-5
v_gene: TRBV6-6
d_gene: TRBD1
CDR3aa: CASSPLTGNEQPQHF
CDR3nt: TGTGCCAGCAGCCCACTGACAGGGAACGAACAGCCCCAGCATTTT

abundance: -
j_gene: TRBJ1-2
v_gene: TRBV7-2
d_gene: -
CDR3aa: CASSPGGDYGYTF
CDR3nt: TGTGCCAGCAGCCCGGGGGGTGACTATGGCTACACCTTC

abundance: -
j_gene: TRBJ2-2
v_gene: TRBV5-1
d_gene: TRBD1
CDR3aa: CASSGPGGQGYTGELFF
CDR3nt: TGCGCCAGCAGCGGACCGGGGGGACAGGGGTACACCGGGGAGCTGTTTTTT

abundance: -
j_gene: TRBJ1-6
v_gene: TRBV5-4
d_gene: -
CDR3aa: CASSFDRDNSPLHF
CDR3nt: TGTGCCAGCAGCTTCGACCGAGATAATTCACCCCTCCACTTT

abundance: -
j_gene: TRBJ1-6
v_gene: TRBV6-6
d_gene: TRBD1
CDR3aa: CASSRGQGNSPLHF
CDR3nt: TGTGCCAGCAGTAGGGGACAGGGAAATTCACCCCTCCACTTT

abundance: -
j_gene: TRBJ2-5
v_gene: TRBV9
d_gene: -
CDR3aa: CASSVRNLPETQYF
CDR3nt: TGTGCCAGCAGCGTAAGGAATTTGCCCGAGACCCAGTACTTC

abundance: -
j_gene: TRBJ1-3
v_gene: TRBV9
d_gene: -
CDR3aa: CASSVQDGGTGNTIYF
CDR3nt: TGTGCCAGCAGCGTACAGGACGGGGGCACTGGAAACACCATATATTTT

abundance: -
j_gene: TRBJ1-3
v_gene: TRBV6-5
d_gene: -
CDR3aa: CASSYSGTAGNTIYF
CDR3nt: TGTGCCAGCAGTTACTCCGGGACGGCTGGAAACACCATATATTTT

abundance: -
j_gene: TRBJ1-3
v_gene: TRBV30
d_gene: TRBD1
CDR3aa: CAWSRQGEGNTIYF
CDR3nt: TGTGCCTGGAGTAGACAGGGGGAAGGAAACACCATATATTTT

abundance: once
j_gene: TRBJ1-2
v_gene: TRBV6-5
d_gene: -
CDR3aa: CASKVPASYGYTF
CDR3nt: TGTGCCAGCAAGGTCCCAGCGAGCTATGGCTACACCTTC

abundance: -
j_gene: TRBJ2-3
v_gene: TRBV10-1
d_gene: -
CDR3aa: CASSVRRAGGTDTQYF
CDR3nt: TGCGCCAGCAGTGTCCGGCGGGCTGGTGGCACAGATACGCAGTATTTT

abundance: -
j_gene: TRBJ1-1
v_gene: TRBV4-1
d_gene: -
CDR3aa: CASSQSQGNTEAFF
CDR3nt: TGCGCCAGCAGCCAATCTCAGGGGAACACTGAAGCTTTCTTT

abundance: -
j_gene: TRBJ1-6
v_gene: TRBV27
d_gene: TRBD1
CDR3aa: CASSLTWTGGSNSYNSPLHF
CDR3nt: TGTGCCAGCAGTTTAACCTGGACAGGGGGATCTAACTCCTATAATTCACCCCTCCACTTT

abundance: -
j_gene: TRBJ1-2
v_gene: TRBV18
d_gene: TRBD1
CDR3aa: CASSPGTGGIYGYTF
CDR3nt: TGTGCCAGCTCACCAGGGACAGGGGGGATCTATGGCTACACCTTC

abundance: -
j_gene: TRBJ2-3
v_gene: TRBV4-1
d_gene: TRBD2
CDR3aa: CASRRGGSTDTQYF
CDR3nt: TGCGCCAGCCGGCGGGGGGGGAGCACAGATACGCAGTATTTT

abundance: few
j_gene: TRBJ1-2
v_gene: TRBV5-1
d_gene: TRBD1
CDR3aa: CASSSTTGAIYGYTF
CDR3nt: TGCGCCAGCAGCTCTACCACAGGGGCCATCTATGGCTACACCTTC

abundance: few
j_gene: TRBJ1-4
v_gene: TRBV5-1
d_gene: -
CDR3aa: CASRLRATNEKLFF
CDR3nt: TGCGCCAGCAGGTTGAGGGCAACTAATGAAAAACTGTTTTTT

abundance: few
j_gene: TRBJ1-5
v_gene: TRBV2
d_gene: -
CDR3aa: CASSSDRDQPQHF
CDR3nt: TGTGCCAGCAGCTCGGACAGAGATCAGCCCCAGCATTTT

abundance: once
j_gene: TRBJ1-2
v_gene: TRBV5-8
d_gene: -
CDR3aa: CASSPRVGYGYTF
CDR3nt: TGTGCCAGCAGCCCCAGGGTTGGCTATGGCTACACCTTC

abundance: -
j_gene: TRBJ1-3
v_gene: TRBV6-5
d_gene: -
CDR3aa: CASSRSGNSGNTIYF
CDR3nt: TGTGCCAGCAGTCGTTCGGGGAATTCAGGAAACACCATATATTTT

abundance: -
j_gene: TRBJ2-5
v_gene: TRBV5-1
d_gene: TRBD1
CDR3aa: CASSIDPTGAGETQYF
CDR3nt: TGCGCCAGCAGCATAGATCCGACAGGGGCCGGGGAGACCCAGTACTTC

abundance: many
j_gene: TRBJ1-6
v_gene: TRBV18
d_gene: TRBD1
CDR3aa: CASSPLGQGSSYNSPLHF
CDR3nt: TGTGCCAGCTCACCACTCGGACAGGGAAGCTCCTATAATTCACCCCTCCACTTT

abundance: few
j_gene: TRBJ1-5
v_gene: TRBV19
d_gene: -
CDR3aa: CASSIDSTKGYQPQHF
CDR3nt: TGTGCCAGTAGTATCGACAGCACTAAAGGCTATCAGCCCCAGCATTTT

abundance: -
j_gene: TRBJ1-3
v_gene: TRBV5-1
d_gene: -
CDR3aa: CASSPIPPGAGGNTIYF
CDR3nt: TGCGCCAGCAGCCCAATCCCGCCCGGGGCTGGCGGAAACACCATATATTTT

abundance: -
j_gene: TRBJ2-3
v_gene: TRBV18
d_gene: TRBD1
CDR3aa: CASSPVDRGKDTQYF
CDR3nt: TGTGCCAGCTCACCAGTGGACAGGGGAAAAGATACGCAGTATTTT

abundance: -
j_gene: TRBJ1-6
v_gene: TRBV7-6
d_gene: -
CDR3aa: CASSADRLDSPLHF
CDR3nt: TGTGCCAGCAGCGCAGACCGACTAGATTCACCCCTCCACTTT

abundance: -
j_gene: TRBJ2-3
v_gene: TRBV25-1
d_gene: -
CDR3aa: CASSVGGGFTQYF
CDR3nt: TGTGCCAGCAGTGTGGGGGGTGGGTTCACGCAGTATTTT

abundance: -
j_gene: TRBJ1-1
v_gene: TRBV9
d_gene: -
CDR3aa: CASTRGQRNTEAFF
CDR3nt: TGTGCCAGCACCCGAGGACAGCGGAACACTGAAGCTTTCTTT

abundance: many
j_gene: TRBJ1-2
v_gene: TRBV19
d_gene: -
CDR3aa: CASSPGLDGWGYTF
CDR3nt: TGTGCCAGTAGTCCCGGGCTGGACGGTTGGGGCTACACCTTC

abundance: -
j_gene: TRBJ2-1
v_gene: TRBV3-1/TRBV3-2
d_gene: -
CDR3aa: CASSRGGHEQFF
CDR3nt: TGTGCCAGCAGCCGGGGGGGCCATGAGCAGTTCTTC

abundance: -
j_gene: TRBJ1-5
v_gene: TRBV12-1
d_gene: -
CDR3aa: CASSFGFRVNNQPQHF
CDR3nt: TGTGCCAGCAGCTTTGGGTTCAGGGTTAACAATCAGCCCCAGCATTTT

abundance: -
j_gene: TRBJ2-3
v_gene: TRBV11-2
d_gene: -
CDR3aa: CASSSSMGVTDTQYF
CDR3nt: TGTGCCAGCAGCTCCAGCATGGGAGTCACAGATACGCAGTATTTT

abundance: -
j_gene: TRBJ1-2
v_gene: TRBV9
d_gene: -
CDR3aa: CASSVEERSYGYTF
CDR3nt: TGTGCCAGCAGCGTAGAGGAGAGGAGCTATGGCTACACCTTC

abundance: -
j_gene: TRBJ2-5
v_gene: TRBV29-1
d_gene: TRBD1
CDR3aa: CSVLTGGETQYF
CDR3nt: TGCAGCGTTCTAACAGGGGGGGAGACCCAGTACTTC

abundance: -
j_gene: TRBJ1-6
v_gene: TRBV6-6
d_gene: -
CDR3aa: CASSTEGRGSPLHF
CDR3nt: TGTGCCAGCAGTACCGAGGGGCGCGGTTCACCCCTCCACTTT

abundance: -
j_gene: TRBJ2-1
v_gene: TRBV7-2
d_gene: TRBD2
CDR3aa: CASSHSGDSYNEQFF
CDR3nt: TGTGCCAGCAGCCATAGCGGGGACTCCTACAATGAGCAGTTCTTC

abundance: -
j_gene: TRBJ1-6
v_gene: TRBV6-5
d_gene: TRBD1
CDR3aa: CASSYTGANSPLHF
CDR3nt: TGTGCCAGCAGTTACACAGGGGCTAATTCACCCCTCCACTTT

abundance: -
j_gene: TRBJ2-1
v_gene: TRBV6-5
d_gene: -
CDR3aa: CASSYTRPYNEQFF
CDR3nt: TGTGCCAGCAGTTACACAAGACCCTACAATGAGCAGTTCTTC

abundance: -
j_gene: TRBJ2-3
v_gene: TRBV19
d_gene: TRBD2
CDR3aa: CASSMSPGEAGRDTQYF
CDR3nt: TGTGCCAGTAGTATGTCCCCTGGGGAAGCGGGGAGGGATACGCAGTATTTT

abundance: once
j_gene: TRBJ2-6
v_gene: TRBV6-6
d_gene: -
CDR3aa: CASIESGANVLTF
CDR3nt: TGTGCCAGCATCGAATCTGGGGCCAACGTCCTGACTTTC

abundance: few
j_gene: TRBJ2-2
v_gene: TRBV10-1
d_gene: TRBD2
CDR3aa: CASSVGGGANTGELFF
CDR3nt: TGCGCCAGCAGTGTGGGCGGGGGGGCGAACACCGGGGAGCTGTTTTTT